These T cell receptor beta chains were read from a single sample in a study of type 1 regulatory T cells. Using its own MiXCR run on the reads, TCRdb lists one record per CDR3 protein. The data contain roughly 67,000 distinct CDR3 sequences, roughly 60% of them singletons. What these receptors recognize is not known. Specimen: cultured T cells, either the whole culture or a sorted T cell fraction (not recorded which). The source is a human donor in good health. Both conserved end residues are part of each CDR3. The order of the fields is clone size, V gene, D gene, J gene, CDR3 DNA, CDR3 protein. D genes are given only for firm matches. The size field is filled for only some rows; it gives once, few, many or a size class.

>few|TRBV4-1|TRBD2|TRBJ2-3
TGCGCCAGCAGCCAGGTTAGCGGGGTCGACAGTACGCAGTATTTT
CASSQVSGVDSTQYF
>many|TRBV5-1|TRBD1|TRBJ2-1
TGCGCCAGCAGCAGGGGACAGACCTACAATGAGCAGTTCTTC
CASSRGQTYNEQFF
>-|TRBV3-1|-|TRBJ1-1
TGTGCCAGCAGCTTACAGGGTCGGACTGAAGCTTTCTTT
CASSLQGRTEAFF
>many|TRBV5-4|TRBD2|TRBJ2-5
TGTGCCAGCAGCCCGAGTTTCGGGGAGGGCTTGGGACAAGAGACCCAGTACTTC
CASSPSFGEGLGQETQYF
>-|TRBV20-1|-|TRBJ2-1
TGCAGTGCTAGAGATCGGCGTGTTGGGCTTGGTGAGCAGTTCTTC
CSARDRRVGLGEQFF
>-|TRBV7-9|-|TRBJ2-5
TGTGCCAGCAGCCAAGGACAGACGCAAGAGACCCAGTACTTC
CASSQGQTQETQYF
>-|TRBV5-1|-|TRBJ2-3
TGCGCCAGCAGACGAGGGGGGGGAACAGATACGCAGTATTTT
CASRRGGGTDTQYF
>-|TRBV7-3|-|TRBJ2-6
TGTGCCAGCGGACCCGGGTCGGCTGGGGCCAACGTCCTGACTTTC
CASGPGSAGANVLTF
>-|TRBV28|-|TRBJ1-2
TGTGCCAGCAGAGTTACCGCAGGGGCGCGAGGAGGCTACACCTTC
CASRVTAGARGGYTF
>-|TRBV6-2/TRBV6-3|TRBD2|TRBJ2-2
TGTGCCAGCAGTCCTACGACTAGCGATGTCACCGGGGAGCTGTTTTTT
CASSPTTSDVTGELFF
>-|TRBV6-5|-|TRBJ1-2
TGTGCCAGCAGTTACTCGGGACGAAAGGATGGCTACACCTTC
CASSYSGRKDGYTF